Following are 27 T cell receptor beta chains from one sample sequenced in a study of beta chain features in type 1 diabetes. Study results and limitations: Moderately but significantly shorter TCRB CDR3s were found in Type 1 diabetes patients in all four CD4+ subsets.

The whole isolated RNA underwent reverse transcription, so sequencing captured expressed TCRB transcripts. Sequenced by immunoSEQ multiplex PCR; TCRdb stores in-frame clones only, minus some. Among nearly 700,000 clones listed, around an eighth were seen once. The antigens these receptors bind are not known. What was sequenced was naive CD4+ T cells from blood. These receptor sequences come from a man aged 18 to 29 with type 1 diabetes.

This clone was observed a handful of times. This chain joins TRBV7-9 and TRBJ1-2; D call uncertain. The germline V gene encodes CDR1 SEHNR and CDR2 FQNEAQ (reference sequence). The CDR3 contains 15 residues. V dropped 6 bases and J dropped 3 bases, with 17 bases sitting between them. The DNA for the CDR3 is TGTGCCAGCAGAATAGCCAGTGGGGATGACTATGGCTACACCTTC. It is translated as CASRIASGDDYGYTF.

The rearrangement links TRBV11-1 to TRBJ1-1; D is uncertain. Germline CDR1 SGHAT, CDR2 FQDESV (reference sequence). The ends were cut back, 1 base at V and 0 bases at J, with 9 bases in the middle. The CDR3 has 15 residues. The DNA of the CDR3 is TGTGCCAGCAGCTTAGTCCAGCCCATGAACACTGAAGCTTTCTTT. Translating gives CASSLVQPMNTEAFF.

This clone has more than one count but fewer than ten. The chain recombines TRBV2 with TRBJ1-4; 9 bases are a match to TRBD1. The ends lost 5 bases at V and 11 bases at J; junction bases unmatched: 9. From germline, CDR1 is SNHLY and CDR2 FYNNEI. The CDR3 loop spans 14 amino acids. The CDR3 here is CASSRDRDSNKLFF. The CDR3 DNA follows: TGTGCCAGCAGTCGGGACAGGGATTCGAATAAACTGTTTTTT. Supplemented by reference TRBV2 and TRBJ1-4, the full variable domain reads EPEVTQTPSHQVTQMGQEVILRCVPISNHLYFYWYRQILGQKVEFLVSFYNNEISEKSEIFDDQFSVERPDGSNFTLKIRSTKLEDSAMYFCASSRDRDSNKLFFGSGTQLSVL.

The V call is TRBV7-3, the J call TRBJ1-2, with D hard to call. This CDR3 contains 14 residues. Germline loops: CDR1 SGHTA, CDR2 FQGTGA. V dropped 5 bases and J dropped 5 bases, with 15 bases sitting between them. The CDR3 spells CASSATGDDYGYTF. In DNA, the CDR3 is TGTGCCAGCAGCGCTACCGGCGACGATTATGGCTACACCTTC.

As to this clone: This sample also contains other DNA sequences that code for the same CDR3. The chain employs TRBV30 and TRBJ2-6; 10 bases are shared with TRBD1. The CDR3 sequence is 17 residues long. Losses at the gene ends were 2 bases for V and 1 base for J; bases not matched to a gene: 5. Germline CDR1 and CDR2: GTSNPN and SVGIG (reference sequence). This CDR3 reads CAWSSGTGVSGANVLTF. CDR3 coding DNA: TGTGCCTGGAGTTCCGGGACAGGGGTGTCTGGGGCCAACGTCCTGACTTTC.

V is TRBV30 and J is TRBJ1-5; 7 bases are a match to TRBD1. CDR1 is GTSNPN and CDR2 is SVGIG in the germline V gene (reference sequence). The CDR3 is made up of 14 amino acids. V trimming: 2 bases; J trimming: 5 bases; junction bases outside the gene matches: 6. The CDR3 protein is CAWSLGTADQPQHF. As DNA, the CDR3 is TGTGCCTGGAGTCTCGGGACAGCTGATCAGCCCCAGCATTTT.

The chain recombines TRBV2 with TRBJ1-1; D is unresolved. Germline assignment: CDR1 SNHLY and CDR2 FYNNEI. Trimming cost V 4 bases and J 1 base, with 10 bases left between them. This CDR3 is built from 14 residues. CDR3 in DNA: TGTGCCAGCAGTGTGTTGGACCAGAACACTGAAGCTTTCTTT. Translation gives CASSVLDQNTEAFF.

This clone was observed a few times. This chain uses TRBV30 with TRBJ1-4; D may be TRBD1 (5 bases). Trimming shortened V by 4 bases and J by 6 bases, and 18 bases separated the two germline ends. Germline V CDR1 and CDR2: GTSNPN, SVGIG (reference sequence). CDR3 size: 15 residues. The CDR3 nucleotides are TGTGCCTGGAACACCCCCGGGACGGTGGATGAAAAACTGTTTTTT. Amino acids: CAWNTPGTVDEKLFF.

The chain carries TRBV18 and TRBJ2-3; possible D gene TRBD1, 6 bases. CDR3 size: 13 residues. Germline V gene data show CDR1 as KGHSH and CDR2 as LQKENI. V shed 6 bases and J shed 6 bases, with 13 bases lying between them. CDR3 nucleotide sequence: TGTGCCAGCTCCCTTGCAGGGGCGGATACGCAGTATTTT. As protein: CASSLAGADTQYF.

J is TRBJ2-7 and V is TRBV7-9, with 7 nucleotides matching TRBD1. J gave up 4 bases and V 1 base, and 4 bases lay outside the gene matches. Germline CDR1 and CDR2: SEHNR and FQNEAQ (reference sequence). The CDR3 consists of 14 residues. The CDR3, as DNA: TGTGCCAGCAGCTTAGGGACAGGAGTATACGAGCAGTACTTC. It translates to CASSLGTGVYEQYF.

The CDR3 loop reads CASSLLRGGGTGELFF. The CDR3 bases are TGTGCCAGCAGCCTACTGCGCGGGGGCGGTACCGGGGAGCTGTTTTTT. The V and J genes are TRBV7-9 and TRBJ2-2; weak D call: TRBD2 (7 bases). There are 16 residues in the CDR3. The germline gives CDR1 SEHNR, CDR2 FQNEAQ (reference sequence). V dropped 5 bases and J dropped 5 bases, with 18 bases sitting between them.

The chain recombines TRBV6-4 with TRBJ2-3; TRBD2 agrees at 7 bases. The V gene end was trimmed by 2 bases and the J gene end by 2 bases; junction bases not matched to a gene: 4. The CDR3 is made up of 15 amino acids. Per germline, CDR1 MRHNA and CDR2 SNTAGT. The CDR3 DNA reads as TGTGCCAGCAGTGACCGCGGGGGTGCCACAGATACGCAGTATTTT. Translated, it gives CASSDRGGATDTQYF.

The CDR3 nucleotides read TGTGCCAGCAGTTACAGACGAACCCGGGACAGCTCCTACGAGCAGTACTTC. Translated, it gives CASSYRRTRDSSYEQYF. This chain connects TRBV7-9 to TRBJ2-7, with 7 nucleotides matching TRBD1. V shed 6 bases and J 0 bases; nucleotides not matched to a gene: 14. The CDR3 loop spans 17 amino acids. Germline loops: CDR1 SEHNR, CDR2 FQNEAQ (reference sequence).

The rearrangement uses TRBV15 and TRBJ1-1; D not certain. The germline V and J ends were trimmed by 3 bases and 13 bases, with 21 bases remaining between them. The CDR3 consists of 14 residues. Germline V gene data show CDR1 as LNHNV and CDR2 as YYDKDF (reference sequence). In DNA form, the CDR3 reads TGTGCCACCAGCAGGCAGGTCTTAACCACTTCCCGTTTCTTT. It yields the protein CATSRQVLTTSRFF. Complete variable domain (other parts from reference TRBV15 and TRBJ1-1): DAMVIQNPRYQVTQFGKPVTLSCSQTLNHNVMYWYQQKSSQAPKLLFHYYDKDFNNEADTPDNFQSRRPNTSFCFLDIRSPGLGDTAMYLCATSRQVLTTSRFFGQGTRLTVV.

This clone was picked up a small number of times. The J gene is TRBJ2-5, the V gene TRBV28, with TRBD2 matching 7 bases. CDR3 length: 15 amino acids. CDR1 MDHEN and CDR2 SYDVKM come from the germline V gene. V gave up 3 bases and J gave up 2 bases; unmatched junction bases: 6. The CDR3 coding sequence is TGTGCCAGCAGTTTGCCGTTTAGCGGGCAAGAGACCCAGTACTTC. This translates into CASSLPFSGQETQYF.

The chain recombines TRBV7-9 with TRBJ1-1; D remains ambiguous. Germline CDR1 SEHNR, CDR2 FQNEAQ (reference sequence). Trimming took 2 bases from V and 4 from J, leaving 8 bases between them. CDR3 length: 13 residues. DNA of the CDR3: TGTGCCAGCAGCTTAAGGGTGACCACTGAAGCTTTCTTT. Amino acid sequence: CASSLRVTTEAFF.

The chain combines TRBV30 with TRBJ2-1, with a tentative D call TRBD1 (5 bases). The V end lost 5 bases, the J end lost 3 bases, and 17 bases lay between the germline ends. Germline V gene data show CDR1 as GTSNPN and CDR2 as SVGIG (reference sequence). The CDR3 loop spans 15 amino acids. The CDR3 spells CAWEYVADSYNEQFF. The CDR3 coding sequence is TGTGCCTGGGAGTACGTGGCCGACAGCTACAATGAGCAGTTCTTC.

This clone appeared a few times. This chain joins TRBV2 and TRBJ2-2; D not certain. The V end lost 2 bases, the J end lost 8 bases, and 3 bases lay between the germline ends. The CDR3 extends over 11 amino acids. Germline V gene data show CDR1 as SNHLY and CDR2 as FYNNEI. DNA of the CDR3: TGTGCCAGCAGTGAATATGGGGAGCTGTTTTTT. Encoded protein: CASSEYGELFF.

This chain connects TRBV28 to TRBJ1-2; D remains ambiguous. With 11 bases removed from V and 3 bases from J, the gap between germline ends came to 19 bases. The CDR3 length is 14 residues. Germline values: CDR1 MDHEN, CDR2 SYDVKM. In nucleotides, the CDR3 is TGTGCCGTTACCGGGAGGTTAACGGACTATGGCTACACCTTC. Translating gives CAVTGRLTDYGYTF.

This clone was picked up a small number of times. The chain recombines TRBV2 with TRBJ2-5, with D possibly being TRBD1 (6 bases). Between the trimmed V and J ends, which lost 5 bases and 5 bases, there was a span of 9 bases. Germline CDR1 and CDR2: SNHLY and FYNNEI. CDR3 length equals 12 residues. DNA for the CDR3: TGTGCCAGCAGTTCAGGGGAGGAGACCCAGTACTTC. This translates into CASSSGEETQYF. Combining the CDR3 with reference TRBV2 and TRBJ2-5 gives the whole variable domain EPEVTQTPSHQVTQMGQEVILRCVPISNHLYFYWYRQILGQKVEFLVSFYNNEISEKSEIFDDQFSVERPDGSNFTLKIRSTKLEDSAMYFCASSSGEETQYFGPGTRLLVL.

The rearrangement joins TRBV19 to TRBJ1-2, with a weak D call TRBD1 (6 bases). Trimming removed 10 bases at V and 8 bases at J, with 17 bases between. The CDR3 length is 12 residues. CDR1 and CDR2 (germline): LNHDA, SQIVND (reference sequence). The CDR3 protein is CATSDRPGGYTF. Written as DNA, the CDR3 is TGTGCCACCTCGGACAGACCTGGAGGCTACACCTTC.

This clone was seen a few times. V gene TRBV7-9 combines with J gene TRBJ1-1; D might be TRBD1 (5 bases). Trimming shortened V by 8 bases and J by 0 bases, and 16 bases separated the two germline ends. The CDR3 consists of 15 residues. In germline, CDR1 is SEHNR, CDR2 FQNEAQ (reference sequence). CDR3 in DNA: TGTGCCAGCCAAATAGGGGCGGAGATGAACACTGAAGCTTTCTTT. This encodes CASQIGAEMNTEAFF.

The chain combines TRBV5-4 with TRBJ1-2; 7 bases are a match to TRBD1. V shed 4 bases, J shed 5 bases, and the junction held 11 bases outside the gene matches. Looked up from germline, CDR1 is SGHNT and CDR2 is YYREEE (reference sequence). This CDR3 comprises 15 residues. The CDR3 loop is CASSNPTGAGYGYTF. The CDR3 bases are TGTGCCAGCAGCAACCCAACAGGGGCAGGATATGGCTACACCTTC.

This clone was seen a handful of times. The CDR3 reads CASSLMNTGELFF. Written as DNA, the CDR3 is TGTGCCAGCAGCTTAATGAACACCGGGGAGCTGTTTTTT. V and J are TRBV5-4 and TRBJ2-2; D not resolved. Germline V gene data show CDR1 as SGHNT and CDR2 as YYREEE (reference sequence). This CDR3 spans 13 amino acids. Trimming left V 2 bases short and J 1 base short, with 3 bases between.

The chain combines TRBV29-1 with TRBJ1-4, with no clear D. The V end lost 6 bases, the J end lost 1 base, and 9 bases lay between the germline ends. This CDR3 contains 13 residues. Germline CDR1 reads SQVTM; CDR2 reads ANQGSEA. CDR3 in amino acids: CSVSRGTNEKLFF. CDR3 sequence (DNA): TGCAGCGTCTCCCGGGGAACTAATGAAAAACTGTTTTTT.

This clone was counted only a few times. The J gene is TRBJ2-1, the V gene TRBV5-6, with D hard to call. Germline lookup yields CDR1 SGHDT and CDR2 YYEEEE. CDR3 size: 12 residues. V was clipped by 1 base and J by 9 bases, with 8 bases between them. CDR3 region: CASSLRLGEQFF. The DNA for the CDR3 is TGTGCCAGCAGCTTGCGATTGGGTGAGCAGTTCTTC.

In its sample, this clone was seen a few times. The CDR3 sequence: CASSLFTGRTDTQYF. In DNA form, the CDR3 reads TGTGCCAGCTCACTCTTCACAGGCCGTACAGATACGCAGTATTTT. The chain uses TRBV18 and TRBJ2-3, with TRBD1 as a possible D gene (5 bases). This CDR3 contains 15 residues. Deletions cut 4 bases from V and 3 bases from J, with 14 bases between. Germline values: CDR1 KGHSH, CDR2 LQKENI.